The source of this T cell receptor beta chain is a study of graft-versus-host responses after intestinal transplantation. Tissue from the graft was processed to free its intraepithelial and lamina propria lymphocytes. Sequencing was performed with immunoSEQ multiplex PCR; in TCRdb, only in-frame clones are kept and a portion is missing. The sample holds about 8,100 clones, around 68% seen once. Study-level findings and limits: Graft-donor T cell macrochimerism coincided with high graft-versus-host to host-versus-graft clonal ratios in allografts. Researchers found peak circulating GvH clone levels linked to early post-transplant HvG declines.

Only one count was recorded for this clone. Its antigen is not known. This sample comprised ileum tissue, obtained 450 to 480 days after transplant. The receptor comes from a human patient who received an intestinal transplant, so some T cells may come from the graft donor.

As DNA, the CDR3 is TGTGCCAGCAGCCCCCGGGACAGAAACTATGGCTACACCTTC. Amino acids: CASSPRDRNYGYTF. The rearrangement links TRBV10-3 to TRBJ1-2; 7 bases map to TRBD1. The CDR3 runs 14 residues. Trimming removed 10 bases from V and 2 bases from J; junction bases left unmatched: 10. Germline V gene data show CDR1 as ENHRY and CDR2 as SYGVKD.